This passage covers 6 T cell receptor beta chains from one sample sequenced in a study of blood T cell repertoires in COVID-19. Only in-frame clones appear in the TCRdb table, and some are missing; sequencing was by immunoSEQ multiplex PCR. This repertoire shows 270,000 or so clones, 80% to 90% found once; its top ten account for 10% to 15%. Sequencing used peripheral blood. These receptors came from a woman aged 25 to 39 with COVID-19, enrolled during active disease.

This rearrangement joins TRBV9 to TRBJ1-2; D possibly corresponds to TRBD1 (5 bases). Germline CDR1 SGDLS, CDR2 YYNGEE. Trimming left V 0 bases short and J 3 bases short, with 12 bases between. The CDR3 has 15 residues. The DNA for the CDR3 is TGTGCCAGCAGCGTAGGGGGCGTCTCCTACTATGGCTACACCTTC. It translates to CASSVGGVSYYGYTF.

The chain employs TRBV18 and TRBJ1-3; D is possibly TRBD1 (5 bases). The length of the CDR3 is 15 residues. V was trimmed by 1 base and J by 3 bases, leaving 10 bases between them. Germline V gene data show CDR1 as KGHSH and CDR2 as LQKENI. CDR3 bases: TGTGCCAGCTCACCACAAGGGGCAGTTGGAAACACCATATATTTT. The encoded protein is CASSPQGAVGNTIYF.

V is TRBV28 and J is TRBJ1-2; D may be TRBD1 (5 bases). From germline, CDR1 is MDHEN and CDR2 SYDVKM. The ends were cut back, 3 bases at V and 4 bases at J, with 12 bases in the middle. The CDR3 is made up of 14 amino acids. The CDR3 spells CASSFHSGFYGYTF. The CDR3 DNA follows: TGTGCCAGCAGTTTCCATTCAGGGTTCTATGGCTACACCTTC.

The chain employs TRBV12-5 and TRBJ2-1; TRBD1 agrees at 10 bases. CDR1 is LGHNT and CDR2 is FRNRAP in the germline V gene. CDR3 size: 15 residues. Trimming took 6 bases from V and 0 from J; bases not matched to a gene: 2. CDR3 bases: TGTGCTAGTGGGGACAGGGGGAGCTCCTACAATGAGCAGTTCTTC. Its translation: CASGDRGSSYNEQFF.

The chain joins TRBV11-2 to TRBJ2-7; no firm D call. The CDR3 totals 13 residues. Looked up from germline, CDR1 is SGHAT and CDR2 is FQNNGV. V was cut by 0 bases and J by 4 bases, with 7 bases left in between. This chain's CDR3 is CASSLDLYYEQYF. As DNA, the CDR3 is TGTGCCAGCAGCTTAGATCTTTATTACGAGCAGTACTTC.

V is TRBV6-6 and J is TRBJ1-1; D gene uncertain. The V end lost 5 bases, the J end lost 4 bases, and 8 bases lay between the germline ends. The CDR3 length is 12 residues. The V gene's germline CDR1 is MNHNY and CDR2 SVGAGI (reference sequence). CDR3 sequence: CASSTYSTEAFF. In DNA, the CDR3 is TGTGCCAGCAGTACCTATAGCACTGAAGCTTTCTTT.